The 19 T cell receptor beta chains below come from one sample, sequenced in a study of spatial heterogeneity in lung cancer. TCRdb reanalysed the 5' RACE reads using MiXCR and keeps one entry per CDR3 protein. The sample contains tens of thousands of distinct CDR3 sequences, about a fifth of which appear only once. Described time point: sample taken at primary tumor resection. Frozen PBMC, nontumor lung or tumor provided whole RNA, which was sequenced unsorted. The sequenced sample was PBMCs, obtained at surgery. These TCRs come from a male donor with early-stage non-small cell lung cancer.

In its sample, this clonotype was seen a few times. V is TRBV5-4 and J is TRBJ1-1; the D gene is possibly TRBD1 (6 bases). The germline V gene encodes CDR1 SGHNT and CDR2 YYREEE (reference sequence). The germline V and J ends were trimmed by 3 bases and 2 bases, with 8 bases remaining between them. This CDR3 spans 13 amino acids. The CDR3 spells CASSSTGNTEAFF. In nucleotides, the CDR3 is TGTGCCAGCAGCTCGACAGGAAACACTGAAGCTTTCTTT.

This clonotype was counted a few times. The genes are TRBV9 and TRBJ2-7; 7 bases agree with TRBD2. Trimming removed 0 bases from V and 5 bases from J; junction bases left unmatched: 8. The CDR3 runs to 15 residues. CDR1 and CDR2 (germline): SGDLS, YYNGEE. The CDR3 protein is CASSVGTSEGHEQYF. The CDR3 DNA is TGTGCCAGCAGCGTAGGGACTAGTGAAGGCCACGAGCAGTACTTC.

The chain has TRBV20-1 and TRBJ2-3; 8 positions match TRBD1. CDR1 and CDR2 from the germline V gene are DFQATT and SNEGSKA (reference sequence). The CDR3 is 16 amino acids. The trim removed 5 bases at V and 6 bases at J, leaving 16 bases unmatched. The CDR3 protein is CSALRGPNEVVDTQYF. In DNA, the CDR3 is TGCAGTGCTCTCAGGGGGCCGAATGAAGTGGTGGATACGCAGTATTTT.

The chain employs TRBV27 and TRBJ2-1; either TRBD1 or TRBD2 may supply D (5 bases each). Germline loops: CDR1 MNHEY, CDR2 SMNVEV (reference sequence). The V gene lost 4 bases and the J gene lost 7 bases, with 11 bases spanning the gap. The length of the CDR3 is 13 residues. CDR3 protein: CASSYGALNEQFF. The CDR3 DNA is TGTGCCAGCAGTTACGGGGCTTTGAATGAGCAGTTCTTC.

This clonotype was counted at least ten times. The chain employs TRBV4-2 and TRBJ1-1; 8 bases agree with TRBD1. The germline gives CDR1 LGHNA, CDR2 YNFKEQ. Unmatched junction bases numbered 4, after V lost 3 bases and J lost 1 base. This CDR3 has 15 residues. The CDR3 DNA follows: TGTGCCAGCAGCCAGAGAGGGACAGGGAACACTGAAGCTTTCTTT. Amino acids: CASSQRGTGNTEAFF.

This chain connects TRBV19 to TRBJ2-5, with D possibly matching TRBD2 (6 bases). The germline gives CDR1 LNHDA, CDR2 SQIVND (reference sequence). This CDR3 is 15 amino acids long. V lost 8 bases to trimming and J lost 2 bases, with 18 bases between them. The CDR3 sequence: CASGKTASAQETQYF. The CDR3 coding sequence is TGTGCCAGTGGTAAGACGGCTAGCGCACAAGAGACCCAGTACTTC.

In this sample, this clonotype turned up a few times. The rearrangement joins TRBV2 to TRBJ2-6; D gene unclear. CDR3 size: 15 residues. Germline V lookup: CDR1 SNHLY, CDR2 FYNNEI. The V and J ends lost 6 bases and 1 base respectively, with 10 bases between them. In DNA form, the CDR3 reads TGTGCCAGCAGGCCAGTGCTTTCTGGGGCCAACGTCCTGACTTTC. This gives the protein CASRPVLSGANVLTF.

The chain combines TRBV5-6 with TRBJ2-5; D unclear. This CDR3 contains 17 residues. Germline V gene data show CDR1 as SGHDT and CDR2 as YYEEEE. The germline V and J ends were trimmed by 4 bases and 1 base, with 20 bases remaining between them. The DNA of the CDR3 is TGTGCCAGCAGCCCATGGGGTAAGACGATGAGCCAAGAGACCCAGTACTTC. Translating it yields CASSPWGKTMSQETQYF.

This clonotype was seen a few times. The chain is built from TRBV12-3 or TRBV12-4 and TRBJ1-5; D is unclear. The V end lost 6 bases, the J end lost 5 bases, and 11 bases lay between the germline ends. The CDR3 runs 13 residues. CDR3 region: CASRQGRDQPQHF. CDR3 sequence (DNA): TGTGCCAGCAGACAAGGACGCGATCAGCCCCAGCATTTT.

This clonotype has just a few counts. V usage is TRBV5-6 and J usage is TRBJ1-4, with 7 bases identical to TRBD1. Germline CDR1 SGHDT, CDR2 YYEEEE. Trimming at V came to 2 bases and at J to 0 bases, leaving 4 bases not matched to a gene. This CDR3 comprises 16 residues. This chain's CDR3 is CASSFRQGATNEKLFF. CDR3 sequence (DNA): TGTGCCAGCAGCTTTCGGCAGGGGGCAACTAATGAAAAACTGTTTTTT.

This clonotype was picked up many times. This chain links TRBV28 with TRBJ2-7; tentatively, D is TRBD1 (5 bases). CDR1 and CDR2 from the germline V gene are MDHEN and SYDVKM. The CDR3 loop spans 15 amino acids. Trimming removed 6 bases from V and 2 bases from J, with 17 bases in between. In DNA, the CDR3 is TGTGCCAGCAGCATAGGGTACGGACAAACCTACGAGCAGTACTTC. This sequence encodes CASSIGYGQTYEQYF.

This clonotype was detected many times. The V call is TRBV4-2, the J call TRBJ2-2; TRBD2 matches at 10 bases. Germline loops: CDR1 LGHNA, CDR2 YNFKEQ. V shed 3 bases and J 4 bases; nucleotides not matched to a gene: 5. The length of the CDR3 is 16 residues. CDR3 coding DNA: TGTGCCAGCAGCCAGGAGCGGGAGGGCCCCACCGGGGAGCTGTTTTTT. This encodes CASSQEREGPTGELFF.

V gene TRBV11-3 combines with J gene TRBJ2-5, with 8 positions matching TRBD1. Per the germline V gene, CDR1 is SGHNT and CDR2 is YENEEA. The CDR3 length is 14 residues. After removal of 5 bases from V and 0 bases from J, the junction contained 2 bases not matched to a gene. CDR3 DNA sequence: TGTGCCAGCAGCCTGGACAGGGACCAAGAGACCCAGTACTTC. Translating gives CASSLDRDQETQYF.

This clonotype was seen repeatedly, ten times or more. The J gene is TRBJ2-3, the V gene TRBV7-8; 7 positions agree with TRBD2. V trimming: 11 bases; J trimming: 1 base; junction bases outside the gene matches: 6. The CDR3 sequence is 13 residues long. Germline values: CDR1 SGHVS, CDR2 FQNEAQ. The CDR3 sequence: CASGRGGTDTQYF. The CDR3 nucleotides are TGTGCCTCAGGACGGGGGGGCACAGATACGCAGTATTTT.

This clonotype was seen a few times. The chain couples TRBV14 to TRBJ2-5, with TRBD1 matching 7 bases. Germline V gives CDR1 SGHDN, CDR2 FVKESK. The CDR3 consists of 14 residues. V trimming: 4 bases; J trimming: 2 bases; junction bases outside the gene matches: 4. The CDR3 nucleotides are TGTGCCAGCAGCCTCCGACAGGGACAAGAGACCCAGTACTTC. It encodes CASSLRQGQETQYF.

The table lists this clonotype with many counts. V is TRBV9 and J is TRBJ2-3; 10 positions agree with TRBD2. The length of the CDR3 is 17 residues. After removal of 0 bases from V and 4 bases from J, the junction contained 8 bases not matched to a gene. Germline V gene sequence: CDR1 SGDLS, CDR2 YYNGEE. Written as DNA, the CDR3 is TGTGCCAGCAGCGTAGCCCTAGCGGGGGTAATGGCAGATACGCAGTATTTT. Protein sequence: CASSVALAGVMADTQYF.

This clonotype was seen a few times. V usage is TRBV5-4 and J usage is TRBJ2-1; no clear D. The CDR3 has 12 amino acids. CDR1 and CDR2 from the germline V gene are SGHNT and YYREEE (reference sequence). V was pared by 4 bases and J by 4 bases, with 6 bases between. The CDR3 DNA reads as TGTGCCAGCAGCAGGATTTACAATGAGCAGTTCTTC. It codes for CASSRIYNEQFF.

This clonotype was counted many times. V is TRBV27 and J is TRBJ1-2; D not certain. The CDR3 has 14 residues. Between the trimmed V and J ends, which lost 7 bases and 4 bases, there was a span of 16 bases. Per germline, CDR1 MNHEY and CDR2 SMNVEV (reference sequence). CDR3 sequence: CASTIHPGSYGYTF. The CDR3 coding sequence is TGTGCCAGCACGATCCACCCAGGTTCCTATGGCTACACCTTC.

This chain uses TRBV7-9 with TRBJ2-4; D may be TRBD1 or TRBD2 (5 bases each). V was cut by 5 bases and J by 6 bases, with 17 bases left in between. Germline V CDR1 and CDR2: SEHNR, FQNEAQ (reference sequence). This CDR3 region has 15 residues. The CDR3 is CASSRTGTLGNIQYF. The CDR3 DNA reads TGTGCCAGCAGCCGGACCGGGACCCTAGGAAACATTCAGTACTTC.